This T cell receptor beta chain was captured by sequencing in a study of identical twins. Study-level results: Beta out-of-frame twin sharing showed a weaker excess. Out-of-frame alpha sequences shared between twins exhibited an excess of low generation probability.

Template switching added a universal primer site, and cDNA bore unique molecular identifiers. TCRdb analysed the 5' RACE reads with MiXCR anew, one entry per CDR3 protein. The sample shows roughly 1,500,000 distinct CDR3 sequences, around a third of them seen only once. J lost 6 bases, V lost 0 bases, and 7 bases had no gene match. The CDR3 consists of 16 residues. Germline-derived CDR1 and CDR2 are MNHNY and SVGAGI (reference sequence). Healthy Caucasians made up all donors. The table lists this clonotype with a count of one. Its target is unknown. This sequence was found in a newborn girl in good health. The chain employs TRBV6-6 and TRBJ1-4; 7 bases align to TRBD1. Material for sequencing was cord blood. The CDR3 sequence is CASSYSRTGPHEKLFF. CDR3 sequence (DNA): TGTGCCAGCAGTTACTCGAGGACAGGCCCCCATGAAAAACTGTTTTTT.